This T cell receptor (beta chain) is drawn from a study of technical replicates of blood from four donors. From germline, CDR1 is MNHEY and CDR2 SMNVEV (reference sequence). Trimming cost V 1 base and J 0 bases; bases outside gene matches: 6. The CDR3 consists of 18 residues. Sequencing used immunoSEQ multiplex PCR; TCRdb keeps in-frame clones, though not all of them. The table lists about 84,000 clones, 85% to 95% of them singletons, with roughly 0.25% in the top ten. The TCR was taken from a human donor in good health. Material for sequencing was T cells isolated from PBMCs. The chain combines TRBV27 with TRBJ2-3; 11 bases are shared with TRBD2. The CDR3 reads CASSLWETSGISTDTQYF. The CDR3 DNA reads TGTGCCAGCAGTTTATGGGAGACTAGCGGGATTAGCACAGATACGCAGTATTTT.